This T cell receptor (beta chain) was identified in a study of blood T cell repertoires in COVID-19. The overall study: The United States, Italy and Spain supplied acute and convalescent COVID-19 samples. Nucleic acid was either cDNA or gDNA, and it came from T cells, B-cell-depleted T cells, or PBMCs.

Study processing details: Nucleated cell number was recorded as an estimate derived from reference gene primer amplification. Profiled with immunoSEQ multiplex PCR; TCRdb holds only in-frame clones, not every one. Clonal size and the V and J genes are those of that table, whereas D and trimming came from the DNA. Of tens of thousands of clones listed, about nine tenths are singletons. This clone occurred once. In germline, CDR1 is SGHAT, CDR2 FQNNGV. The V gene end was trimmed by 3 bases and the J gene end by 4 bases; junction bases not matched to a gene: 7. This CDR3 contains 16 residues. The rearrangement links TRBV11-2 to TRBJ2-1, with 9 nucleotides matching TRBD2. The sequence was collected from a man between 60 and 70 years old with acute or convalescent COVID-19. The sequencing input was peripheral blood. The DNA for the CDR3 is TGTGCCAGCAGCTTCTCTACTAGCGGGTCTTACAATGAGCAGTTCTTC. Translation gives CASSFSTSGSYNEQFF.